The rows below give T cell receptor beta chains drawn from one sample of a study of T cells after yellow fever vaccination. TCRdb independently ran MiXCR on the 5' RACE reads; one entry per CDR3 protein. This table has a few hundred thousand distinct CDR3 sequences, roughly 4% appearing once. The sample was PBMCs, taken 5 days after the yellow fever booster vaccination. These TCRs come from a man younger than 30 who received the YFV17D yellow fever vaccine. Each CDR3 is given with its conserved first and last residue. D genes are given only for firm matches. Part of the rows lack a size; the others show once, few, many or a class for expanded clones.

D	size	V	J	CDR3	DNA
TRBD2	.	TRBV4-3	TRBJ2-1	CASSQEIAGGREEQFF	TGCGCCAGCAGCCAAGAGATAGCGGGGGGGCGCGAGGAGCAGTTCTTC
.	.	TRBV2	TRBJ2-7	CASRLTYEQYF	TGTGCCAGCAGGCTAACTTACGAGCAGTACTTC
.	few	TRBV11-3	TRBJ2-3	CASSFTRGGTDTQYF	TGTGCCAGCAGCTTTACGAGGGGAGGCACAGATACGCAGTATTTT
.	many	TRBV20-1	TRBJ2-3	CSARGGLVDTQYF	TGCAGTGCAAGGGGGGGCCTGGTAGATACGCAGTATTTT
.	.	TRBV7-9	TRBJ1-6	CASSLGFRGADNSPLHF	TGTGCCAGCAGCTTAGGTTTTAGGGGGGCGGACAATTCACCCCTCCACTTT
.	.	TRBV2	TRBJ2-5	CASSGQGGKETQYF	TGTGCCAGCAGTGGACAGGGAGGGAAGGAGACCCAGTACTTC
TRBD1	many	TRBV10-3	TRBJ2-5	CAISESHGQGQETQYF	TGTGCCATCAGTGAGTCGCACGGACAGGGCCAAGAGACCCAGTACTTC
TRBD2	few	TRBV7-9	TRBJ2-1	CASSFSGARPNEQFF	TGTGCCAGCAGCTTTAGCGGGGCTAGACCCAATGAGCAGTTCTTC
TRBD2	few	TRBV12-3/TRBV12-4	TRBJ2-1	CASRSSGGDNEQFF	TGTGCCAGCAGAAGTAGCGGGGGTGACAATGAGCAGTTCTTC
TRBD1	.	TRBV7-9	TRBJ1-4	CASSAGDRGSNEKLFF	TGTGCCAGCAGCGCCGGGGACAGGGGGTCTAATGAAAAACTGTTTTTT
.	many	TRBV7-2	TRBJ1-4	CASTRAGFNEKLFF	TGTGCCAGCACCCGGGCGGGGTTTAATGAAAAACTGTTTTTT
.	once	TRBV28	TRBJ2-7	CASSPPEGLGRYF	TGTGCCAGCAGTCCCCCCGAGGGCTTGGGTCGGTACTTC
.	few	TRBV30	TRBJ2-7	CAWTPRGDEQYF	TGTGCCTGGACCCCCCGGGGCGACGAGCAGTACTTC
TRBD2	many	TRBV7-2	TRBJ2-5	CASSLWVAGGETQYF	TGTGCCAGCAGCTTGTGGGTAGCGGGGGGAGAGACCCAGTACTTC